The source of this T cell receptor beta chain is a study of technical replicates of blood from a handful of donors. Profiled with immunoSEQ multiplex PCR; TCRdb holds only in-frame clones, not every one. Among more than 80,000 clones, around 93% were seen once, and the ten largest hold 0.3% to 0.35%. Source material: T cells isolated from PBMCs. The receptor comes from a human donor in good health.

This CDR3 is CASSPPGPSYEQYF. CDR3 bases: TGTGCCAGCTCACCTCCAGGCCCATCCTACGAGCAGTACTTC. The V and J genes are TRBV18 and TRBJ2-7; D gene ambiguous. The length of the CDR3 is 14 residues. Germline-derived CDR1 and CDR2 are KGHSH and LQKENI. Between the trimmed V and J ends, which lost 3 bases and 1 base, there was a span of 10 bases.